These 25 T cell receptor beta chains originate from one sample sequenced in a study of blood T cells in healthy people across ages (dated by TCRdb to the mid-2010s). The protocol used for the library was 5' RACE. The sequencer was an Illumina HiSeq 2500. A second about 7 to 11 cycle PCR used a sample-barcoded 5' primer and a J-beta primer mix. TCRdb reprocessing: public reads trimmed at Q25 with fastp, clones called with MiXCR, in-frame beta chains kept. Rows with a matching CDR3 protein are joined into one entry that keeps the most common DNA and genes. This sample is represented by approximately 820,000 distinct CDR3 sequences; 40% to 50% of them were singletons. The top ten hold roughly 19% of the sample. The sequenced material came from blood. The receptor set was obtained from a man aged 55 to 70 in good health.

This clonotype came up many times. The V call is TRBV5-1, the J call TRBJ2-5; D perhaps matches TRBD2 (6 bases). The CDR3 sequence is 16 residues long. V lost 0 bases and J 7 bases, leaving 19 bases between the germline ends. Germline lookup yields CDR1 SGHRS and CDR2 YFSETQ. Here the CDR3 DNA reads TGCGCCAGCAGCTTGGAAGGCGGGGTTAAGGTTGGGACCCAGTACTTC. The encoded protein is CASSLEGGVKVGTQYF.

This rearrangement joins TRBV7-4 to TRBJ2-1, with D hard to call. CDR3 length equals 10 residues. Trimming took off 9 bases at V and 3 bases at J, with 3 bases between the two ends. CDR1 and CDR2 from the germline V gene are SGHVT and SQSDAQ. The DNA for the CDR3 is TGTGCCAGGGGCTACAATGAGCAGTTCTTC. It encodes CARGYNEQFF.

This clonotype appeared many times. The V call is TRBV7-9, the J call TRBJ1-2, with 7 bases identical to TRBD1. In germline, CDR1 is SEHNR, CDR2 FQNEAQ (reference sequence). The CDR3 length is 13 residues. With 5 bases clipped from V and 3 bases from J, the junction kept 3 bases outside the gene matches. The CDR3 DNA follows: TGTGCCAGCAGCCGGGACAGCGACTATGGCTACACCTTC. It yields the protein CASSRDSDYGYTF.

The sample holds a few counts of this clonotype. The rearrangement links TRBV7-2 to TRBJ2-7; D is ambiguous. V was shortened by 3 bases and J by 2 bases, with 11 bases between the two germline ends. CDR1 and CDR2 from the germline V gene are SGHTA and FQGNSA. The CDR3 loop spans 14 amino acids. The CDR3 reads CASSFDPPPYEQYF. For the CDR3, the DNA is TGTGCCAGCAGCTTTGACCCTCCGCCCTACGAGCAGTACTTC. The variable domain in full, completed from reference TRBV7-2 and TRBJ2-7, reads GAGVSQSPSNKVTEKGKDVELRCDPISGHTALYWYRQSLGQGLEFLIYFQGNSAPDKSGLPSDRFSAERTGGSVSTLTIQRTQQEDSAVYLCASSFDPPPYEQYFGPGTRLTVT.

About this clonotype itself: One junction end disagrees with the germline gene, perhaps due to a read error. The gene calls are TRBV12-3 or TRBV12-4 and TRBJ2-1; D unresolved. The CDR3 is 12 amino acids. For the CDR3, the DNA is TGTGCCAGCAGGCCACAGTACAATGACCAGTTCTTC. Residues: CASRPQYNDQFF.

The chain recombines TRBV12-3 or TRBV12-4 with TRBJ2-1; D gene unclear. The CDR3 sequence is 13 residues long. The germline V and J ends were trimmed by 5 bases and 3 bases, with 8 bases remaining between them. The DNA of the CDR3 is TGTGCCAGCAGTGATTTCGACTACAATGAGCAGTTCTTC. Residues: CASSDFDYNEQFF.

The chain combines TRBV21-1 with TRBJ1-5. TRBV21-1 is a known pseudogene. The CDR3 is 13 residues long. DNA for the CDR3: TGTGCCAGCAGCAAACCTAGGGTTCAGCCCCAGCATTTT. Translation: CASSKPRVQPQHF.

This chain connects TRBV5-1 to TRBJ1-2; 12 bases fit TRBD1. CDR1 is SGHRS, CDR2 YFSETQ, per germline. CDR3 length: 15 residues. The V segment lost 0 bases and the J segment 8 bases; nucleotides outside the gene matches: 5. CDR3: CASSLGGTGGEGYTF. The CDR3 DNA reads TGCGCCAGCAGCTTGGGCGGGACAGGGGGCGAGGGCTACACCTTC.

The count of this clonotype is one. One end of the junction does not line up with germline, which may come from a read error. This rearrangement joins TRBV6-2 or TRBV6-3 to TRBJ2-1; D unresolved. Germline CDR1 reads MNHEY; CDR2 reads SVGEGT. This CDR3 has 12 residues. CDR3 sequence: CASRGSYNERFF. The CDR3, as DNA: TGTGCCAGCAGGGGCTCCTACAATGAGCGGTTCTTC.

In its sample, this clonotype was seen a few times. The rearrangement joins TRBV5-1 to TRBJ2-1; D is tentatively TRBD1 or TRBD2 (8 bases each). CDR1 and CDR2 (germline): SGHRS, YFSETQ. The CDR3 totals 16 residues. The V and J ends lost 4 bases and 4 bases respectively, with 18 bases between them. The CDR3 reads CASSAGGGGTYNEQFF. The CDR3, as DNA: TGCGCCAGCAGCGCAGGGGGCGGGGGGACTTACAATGAGCAGTTCTTC.

This clonotype was counted at least ten times. This sequence joins TRBV7-6 and TRBJ1-1; D call uncertain. CDR1 and CDR2 from the germline V gene are SGHVS and FNYEAQ. Trimming pared 1 base from V and 5 bases from J, leaving 14 bases between. CDR3 length: 15 residues. As DNA, the CDR3 is TGTGCCAGCAGCTTAGTTGACGGCGGCCGAACTGAAGCTTTCTTT. It translates to CASSLVDGGRTEAFF. Using reference TRBV7-6 and TRBJ1-1 for the parts outside the CDR3, the full variable domain is GAGVSQSPRYKVTKRGQDVALRCDPISGHVSLYWYRQALGQGPEFLTYFNYEAQQDKSGLPNDRFSAERPEGSISTLTIQRTEQRDSAMYRCASSLVDGGRTEAFFGQGTRLTVV.

The chain carries TRBV4-1 and TRBJ2-7; 8 bases are a match to TRBD1. The germline gives CDR1 MGHRA, CDR2 YSYEKL. CDR3 length: 18 amino acids. J lost 2 bases, V lost 3 bases, and 15 bases had no gene match. The CDR3 DNA is TGCGCCAGCAGCCAGCTAGCAGGGGGGACAGGAAGAACCTACGAGCAGTACTTC. Translation gives CASSQLAGGTGRTYEQYF.

The genes are TRBV2 and TRBJ1-2; tentatively, D is TRBD1 (5 bases). The CDR3 covers 14 residues. V lost 7 bases and J 2 bases, leaving 14 bases between the germline ends. The germline CDR1 and CDR2 sequences are SNHLY and FYNNEI. Written as DNA, the CDR3 is TGTGCCAGCATGGGGGGGGTGAAAAACTATGGCTACACCTTC. Translation gives CASMGGVKNYGYTF.

This clonotype showed up just a few times. V is TRBV12-3 or TRBV12-4 and J is TRBJ2-2, with 8 bases matching TRBD2. The CDR3 spans 15 residues. Trimming cost V 6 bases and J 3 bases; bases outside gene matches: 6. The CDR3 nucleotides read TGTGCCAGCAGATCAGCGGGGGCGGACACCGGGGAGCTGTTTTTT. It encodes CASRSAGADTGELFF.

The J gene is TRBJ1-6, the V gene TRBV20-1; possibly TRBD1 for D (6 bases). This CDR3 is 15 amino acids long. Between the trimmed V and J ends, which lost 6 bases and 7 bases, there was a span of 19 bases. Germline-derived CDR1 and CDR2 are DFQATT and SNEGSKA (reference sequence). Here the CDR3 DNA reads TGCAGTGCGGGTGAATGGGGCGGGGGCAATTCACCCCTCCACTTT. Protein product: CSAGEWGGGNSPLHF.

This chain uses TRBV14 with TRBJ2-5; D may match TRBD1 or TRBD2 (5 bases each). The CDR3 consists of 16 residues. The ends were cut back, 4 bases at V and 4 bases at J, with 19 bases in the middle. Germline V gene sequence: CDR1 SGHDN, CDR2 FVKESK. The CDR3 region has the DNA TGTGCCAGCAGCCCTCAAGGTACCTTTGGGGGAGAGACCCAGTACTTC. It specifies CASSPQGTFGGETQYF. The full variable domain, its missing parts supplied by reference TRBV14 and TRBJ2-5, is EAGVTQFPSHSVIEKGQTVTLRCDPISGHDNLYWYRRVMGKEIKFLLHFVKESKQDESGMPNNRFLAERTGGTYSTLKVQPAELEDSGVYFCASSPQGTFGGETQYFGPGTRLLVL.

The genes are TRBV7-9 and TRBJ2-5; D is unresolved. V was cut by 4 bases and J by 2 bases, with 8 bases left in between. The length of the CDR3 is 13 residues. Per germline, CDR1 SEHNR and CDR2 FQNEAQ (reference sequence). This chain's CDR3 is CASSYYQQETQYF. The CDR3 bases are TGTGCCAGCAGCTATTATCAGCAAGAGACCCAGTACTTC. The variable domain in full, completed from reference TRBV7-9 and TRBJ2-5, reads DTGVSQNPRHKITKRGQNVTFRCDPISEHNRLYWYRQTLGQGPEFLTYFQNEAQLEKSRLLSDRFSAERPKGSFSTLEIQRTEQGDSAMYLCASSYYQQETQYFGPGTRLLVL.

The rearrangement joins TRBV20-1 to TRBJ1-2; 8 bases align to TRBD1. Trimming took 1 base from V and 8 from J; bases not matched to a gene: 3. The CDR3 is 12 amino acids. Germline assignment: CDR1 DFQATT and CDR2 SNEGSKA (reference sequence). The CDR3 DNA is TGCAGTGCTAGAGGGACAGGGCGAGGCTACACCTTC. It is translated as CSARGTGRGYTF.

This clonotype came up a few times. This chain uses TRBV6-5 with TRBJ1-1, with D perhaps matching TRBD1 (5 bases). Deletions cut 7 bases from V and 6 bases from J, with 15 bases between. CDR3 length: 13 amino acids. Germline lookup yields CDR1 MNHEY and CDR2 SVGAGI. CDR3 amino acids: CASTLRGLSEAFF. The CDR3 coding sequence is TGTGCCAGCACGTTACGGGGCCTATCTGAAGCTTTCTTT.

V gene TRBV6-6 combines with J gene TRBJ2-7; D remains ambiguous. The CDR3 runs 15 residues. CDR1 and CDR2 (germline): MNHNY, SVGAGI (reference sequence). Between the trimmed V and J ends, which lost 2 bases and 3 bases, there was a span of 14 bases. Here the CDR3 DNA reads TGTGCCAGCAGTTACCCACAAGCAGCCTTCTACGAGCAGTACTTC. Residues: CASSYPQAAFYEQYF.

A word on this clonotype: One base away lies a much larger clone, so this may be a sequencing read error. The chain recombines TRBV20-1 with TRBJ2-4, with TRBD1 matching over 9 bases. This CDR3 region has 14 residues. Germline CDR1 is DFQATT and CDR2 is SNEGSKA (reference sequence). The junction had 8 bases not matched to a gene; V was cut back by 5 bases and J by 6 bases. Written as DNA, the CDR3 is TGCAGTGCTGGAGCGAACAGGGGGCGAAACATTCAGTACTTC. Its protein is CSAGANRGRNIQYF.

This clonotype was observed a single time. This CDR3 is CASGYPDEPQHF. CDR3 nucleotide sequence: TGTGCCAGCGGGTACCCGGACGAGCCCCAGCATTTT. The rearrangement links TRBV27 to TRBJ1-5; D is unclear. V was shortened by 8 bases and J by 8 bases, with 13 bases between the two germline ends. CDR3 size: 12 residues. CDR1 MNHEY and CDR2 SMNVEV come from the germline V gene (reference sequence).

The table lists this clonotype with a few counts. The chain couples TRBV2 to TRBJ2-7; the D is unclear. The CDR3 extends over 13 amino acids. Trimming took 6 bases from V and 0 from J, leaving 9 bases between them. From germline, CDR1 is SNHLY and CDR2 FYNNEI. The CDR3 here is CASSRDLSYEQYF. In DNA, the CDR3 is TGTGCCAGCAGCCGAGACCTCTCCTACGAGCAGTACTTC. Full variable domain (outside the CDR3, taken from reference TRBV2 and TRBJ2-7): EPEVTQTPSHQVTQMGQEVILRCVPISNHLYFYWYRQILGQKVEFLVSFYNNEISEKSEIFDDQFSVERPDGSNFTLKIRSTKLEDSAMYFCASSRDLSYEQYFGPGTRLTVT.

The chain recombines TRBV7-2 with TRBJ2-7; 9 nucleotides match TRBD2. V shed 1 base, J shed 4 bases, and the junction held 5 bases outside the gene matches. Germline lookup yields CDR1 SGHTA and CDR2 FQGNSA. The CDR3 loop spans 15 amino acids. DNA for the CDR3: TGTGCCAGCAGCTTAGGTAGCGGGGGTACTTACGAGCAGTACTTC. It specifies CASSLGSGGTYEQYF.

Of note for this clonotype: Sequence at one end of the junction differs from germline and may be a read error. This chain connects TRBV12-3 or TRBV12-4 to TRBJ2-7; no firm D call. The CDR3 sequence is 14 residues long. CDR3: CASSFQSHSYAQYF. The CDR3 nucleotides read TGTGCCAGCAGTTTTCAGTCTCACTCCTACGCGCAGTACTTC.